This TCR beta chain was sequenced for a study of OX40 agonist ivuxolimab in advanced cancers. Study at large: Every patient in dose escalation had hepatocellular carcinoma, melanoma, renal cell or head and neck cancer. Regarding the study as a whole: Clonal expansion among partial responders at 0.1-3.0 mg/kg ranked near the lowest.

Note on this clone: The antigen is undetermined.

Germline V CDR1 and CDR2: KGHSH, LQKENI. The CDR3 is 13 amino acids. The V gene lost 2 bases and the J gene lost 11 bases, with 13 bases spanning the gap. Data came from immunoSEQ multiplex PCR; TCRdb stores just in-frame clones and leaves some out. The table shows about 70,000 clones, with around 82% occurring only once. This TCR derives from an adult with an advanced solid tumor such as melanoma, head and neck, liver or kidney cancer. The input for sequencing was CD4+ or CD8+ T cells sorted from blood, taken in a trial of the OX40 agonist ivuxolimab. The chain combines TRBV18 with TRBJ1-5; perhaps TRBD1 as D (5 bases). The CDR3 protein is CASSPGPLGAQHF. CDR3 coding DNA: TGTGCCAGCTCACCAGGACCCTTAGGGGCCCAGCATTTT.